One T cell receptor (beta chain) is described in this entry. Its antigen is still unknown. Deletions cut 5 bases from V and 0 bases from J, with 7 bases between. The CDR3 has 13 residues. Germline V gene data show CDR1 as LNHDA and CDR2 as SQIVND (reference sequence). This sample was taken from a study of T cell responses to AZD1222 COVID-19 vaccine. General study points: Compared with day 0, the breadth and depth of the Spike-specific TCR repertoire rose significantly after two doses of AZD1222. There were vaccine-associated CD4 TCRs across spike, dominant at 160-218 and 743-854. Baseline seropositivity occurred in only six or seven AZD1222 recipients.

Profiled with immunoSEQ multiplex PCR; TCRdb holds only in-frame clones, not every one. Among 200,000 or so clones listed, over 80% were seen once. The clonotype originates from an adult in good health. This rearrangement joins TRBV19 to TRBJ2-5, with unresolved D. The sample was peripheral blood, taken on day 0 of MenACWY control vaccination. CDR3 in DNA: TGTGCCAGTAGTTCCGGGTACCAAGAGACCCAGTACTTC. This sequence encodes CASSSGYQETQYF.